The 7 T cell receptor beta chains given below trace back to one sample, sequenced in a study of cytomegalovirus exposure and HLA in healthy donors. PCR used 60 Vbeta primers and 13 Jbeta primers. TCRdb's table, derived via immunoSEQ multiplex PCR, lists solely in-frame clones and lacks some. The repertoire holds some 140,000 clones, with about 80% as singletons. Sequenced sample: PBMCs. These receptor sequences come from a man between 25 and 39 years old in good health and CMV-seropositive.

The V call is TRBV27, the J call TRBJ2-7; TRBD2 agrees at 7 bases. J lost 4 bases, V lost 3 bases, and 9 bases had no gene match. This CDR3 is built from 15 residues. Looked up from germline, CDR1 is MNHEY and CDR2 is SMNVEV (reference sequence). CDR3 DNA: TGTGCCAGCAGTTTGACTAGGCTAGCGGCATACGAGCAGTACTTC. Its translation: CASSLTRLAAYEQYF.

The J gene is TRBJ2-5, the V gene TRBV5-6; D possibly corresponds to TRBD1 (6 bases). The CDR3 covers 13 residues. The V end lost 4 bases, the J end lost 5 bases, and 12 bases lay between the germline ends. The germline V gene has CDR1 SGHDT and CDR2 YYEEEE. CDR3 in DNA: TGTGCCAGCAGCGAAGGGGGTCGGGAGACCCAGTACTTC. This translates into CASSEGGRETQYF.

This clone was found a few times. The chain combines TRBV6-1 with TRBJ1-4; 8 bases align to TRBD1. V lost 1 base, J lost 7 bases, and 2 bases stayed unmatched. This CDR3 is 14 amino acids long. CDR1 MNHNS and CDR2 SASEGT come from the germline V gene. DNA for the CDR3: TGTGCCAGCAGTGAAGGGACAGGGTTTGAAAAACTGTTTTTT. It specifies CASSEGTGFEKLFF.

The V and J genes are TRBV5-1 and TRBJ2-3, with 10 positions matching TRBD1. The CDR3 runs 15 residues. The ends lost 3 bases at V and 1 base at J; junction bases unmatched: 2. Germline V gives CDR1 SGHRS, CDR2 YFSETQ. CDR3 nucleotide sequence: TGCGCCAGCAGCTACGGACAGGGGGGCACAGATACGCAGTATTTT. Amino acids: CASSYGQGGTDTQYF.

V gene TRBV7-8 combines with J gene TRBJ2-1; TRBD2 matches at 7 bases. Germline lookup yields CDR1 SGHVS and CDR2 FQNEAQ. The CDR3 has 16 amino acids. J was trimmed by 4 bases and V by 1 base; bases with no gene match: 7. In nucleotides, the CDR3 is TGTGCCAGCAGCTTAGTTTCTAGCGGAAATTACAATGAGCAGTTCTTC. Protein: CASSLVSSGNYNEQFF.

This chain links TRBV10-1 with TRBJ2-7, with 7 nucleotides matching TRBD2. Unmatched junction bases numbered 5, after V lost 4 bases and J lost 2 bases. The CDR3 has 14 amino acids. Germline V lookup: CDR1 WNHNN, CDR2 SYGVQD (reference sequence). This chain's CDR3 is CASSGRLAAYEQYF. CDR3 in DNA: TGCGCCAGCAGTGGGAGACTAGCTGCCTACGAGCAGTACTTC.

CDR3 protein: CASSEMGGVPWGYTF. The CDR3 DNA sequence: TGTGCCAGCAGTGAAATGGGAGGGGTCCCCTGGGGCTACACCTTC. V is TRBV6-1 and J is TRBJ1-2; maybe TRBD1 (5 bases). Trimming removed 2 bases from V and 8 bases from J, with 18 bases in between. Germline CDR1 reads MNHNS; CDR2 reads SASEGT. The CDR3 has 15 amino acids.